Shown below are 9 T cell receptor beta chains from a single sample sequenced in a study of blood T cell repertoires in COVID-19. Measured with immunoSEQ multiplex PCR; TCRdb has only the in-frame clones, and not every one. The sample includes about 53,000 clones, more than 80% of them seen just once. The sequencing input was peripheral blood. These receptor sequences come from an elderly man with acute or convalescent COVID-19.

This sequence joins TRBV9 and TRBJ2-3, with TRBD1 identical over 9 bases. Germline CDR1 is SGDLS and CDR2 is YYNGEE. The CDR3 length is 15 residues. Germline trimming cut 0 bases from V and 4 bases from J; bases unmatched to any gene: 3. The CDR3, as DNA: TGTGCCAGCAGCGTAGGAGGGACAGGGTCAGATACGCAGTATTTT. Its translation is CASSVGGTGSDTQYF.

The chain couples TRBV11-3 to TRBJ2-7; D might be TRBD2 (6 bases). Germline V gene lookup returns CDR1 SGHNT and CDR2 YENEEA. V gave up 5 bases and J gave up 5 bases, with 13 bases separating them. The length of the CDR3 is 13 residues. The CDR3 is CASSGGGNNEQYF. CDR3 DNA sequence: TGTGCCAGCAGCGGTGGAGGGAATAACGAGCAGTACTTC.

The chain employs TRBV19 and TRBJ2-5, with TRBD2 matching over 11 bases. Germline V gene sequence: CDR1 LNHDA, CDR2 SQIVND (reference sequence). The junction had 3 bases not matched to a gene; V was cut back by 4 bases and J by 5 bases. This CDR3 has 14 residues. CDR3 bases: TGTGCCAGTAGTAGGGGACTAGCGGACGAGACCCAGTACTTC. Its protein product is CASSRGLADETQYF. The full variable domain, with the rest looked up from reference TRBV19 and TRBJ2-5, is DGGITQSPKYLFRKEGQNVTLSCEQNLNHDAMYWYRQDPGQGLRLIYYSQIVNDFQKGDIAEGYSVSREKKESFPLTVTSAQKNPTAFYLCASSRGLADETQYFGPGTRLLVL.

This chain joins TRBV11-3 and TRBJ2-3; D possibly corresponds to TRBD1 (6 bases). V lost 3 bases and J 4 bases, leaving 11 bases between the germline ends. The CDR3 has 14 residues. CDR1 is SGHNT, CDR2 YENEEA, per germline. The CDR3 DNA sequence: TGTGCCAGCAGCTTCCCAGGGGTCCCAGATACGCAGTATTTT. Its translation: CASSFPGVPDTQYF.

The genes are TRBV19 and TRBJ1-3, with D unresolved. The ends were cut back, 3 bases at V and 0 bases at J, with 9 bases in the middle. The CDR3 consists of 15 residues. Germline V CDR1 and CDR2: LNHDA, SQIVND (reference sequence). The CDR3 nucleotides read TGTGCCAGTAGTATTAAAGTGAGCTCTGGAAACACCATATATTTT. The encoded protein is CASSIKVSSGNTIYF.

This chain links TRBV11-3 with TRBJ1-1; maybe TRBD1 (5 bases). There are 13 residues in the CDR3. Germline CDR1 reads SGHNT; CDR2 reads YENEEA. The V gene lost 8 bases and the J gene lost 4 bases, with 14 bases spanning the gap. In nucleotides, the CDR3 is TGTGCCAGCTCCTTCAGGGAGGGCACTGAAGCTTTCTTT. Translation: CASSFREGTEAFF.

In nucleotides, the CDR3 is TGTGCCAGCAGGGAACAGGGGAAACATGGCTACACCTTC. This sequence encodes CASREQGKHGYTF. The rearrangement uses TRBV6-6 and TRBJ1-2, with 7 positions matching TRBD1. V shed 6 bases, J shed 6 bases, and the junction held 7 bases outside the gene matches. Germline CDR1 MNHNY, CDR2 SVGAGI (reference sequence). CDR3 length equals 13 residues.

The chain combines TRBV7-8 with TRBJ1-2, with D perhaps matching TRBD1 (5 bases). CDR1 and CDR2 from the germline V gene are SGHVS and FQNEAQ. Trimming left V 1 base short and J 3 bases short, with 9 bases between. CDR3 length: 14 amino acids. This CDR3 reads CASSLGGSYYGYTF. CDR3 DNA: TGTGCCAGCAGCTTAGGGGGCAGCTACTATGGCTACACCTTC. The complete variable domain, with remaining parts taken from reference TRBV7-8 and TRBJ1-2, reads GAGVSQSPRYKVAKRGQDVALRCDPISGHVSLFWYQQALGQGPEFLTYFQNEAQLDKSGLPSDRFFAERPEGSVSTLKIQRTQQEDSAVYLCASSLGGSYYGYTFGSGTRLTVV.

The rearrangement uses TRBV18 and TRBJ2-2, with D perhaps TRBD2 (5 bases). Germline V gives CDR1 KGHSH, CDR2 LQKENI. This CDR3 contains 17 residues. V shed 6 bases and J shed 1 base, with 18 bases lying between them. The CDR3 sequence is CASSLIGGPQNTGELFF. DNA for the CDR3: TGTGCCAGCTCCCTTATTGGAGGTCCCCAGAACACCGGGGAGCTGTTTTTT.